The 29 T cell receptor beta chains given below trace back to one sample, sequenced in a study of T cells in Graves' hyperthyroidism and ophthalmopathy. Amplification of TCR beta CDR3 regions used RNA as the template. A set of HTBI primers served as the primers for a first-round RT-PCR of the TCR CDR3. Using its own MiXCR run on the multiplex PCR reads, TCRdb lists one record per CDR3 protein. The sample holds a few hundred thousand distinct CDR3 sequences, approximately 16% seen once. The sequencing sample was made of blood. The receptor source for this set is a woman aged 40 to 50 with Graves' ophthalmopathy.

This clonotype has more than one count but fewer than ten. The chain has TRBV2 and TRBJ1-1; 8 bases fit TRBD1. The CDR3 is 16 amino acids. Germline V lookup: CDR1 SNHLY, CDR2 FYNNEI. With V trimmed by 4 bases and J by 4 bases, 11 bases remained unmatched. The CDR3 nucleotides are TGTGCCAGCAGTGGCCAGGGGGCCCCGAGAGGCACTGAAGCTTTCTTT. Translated: CASSGQGAPRGTEAFF.

This chain connects TRBV10-3 to TRBJ1-1, with D unclear. The germline V gene encodes CDR1 ENHRY and CDR2 SYGVKD. This CDR3 region has 13 residues. V lost 0 bases and J 5 bases, leaving 7 bases between the germline ends. As DNA, the CDR3 is TGTGCCATCAGTGAGTCATGGAGGACTGAAGCTTTCTTT. It yields the protein CAISESWRTEAFF.

This clonotype was seen many times. The rearrangement uses TRBV30 and TRBJ1-2; 8 bases agree with TRBD1. Trimming took 4 bases from V and 3 from J; bases not matched to a gene: 4. CDR3 length: 13 amino acids. Germline V gene data show CDR1 as GTSNPN and CDR2 as SVGIG (reference sequence). The CDR3 nucleotides read TGTGCCTGGACTCGGGACAGGCACTATGGCTACACCTTC. As protein: CAWTRDRHYGYTF.

This clonotype was picked up many times. The rearrangement uses TRBV7-3 and TRBJ2-1; D gene uncertain. Germline lookup yields CDR1 SGHTA and CDR2 FQGTGA. The CDR3 consists of 13 residues. With 5 bases removed from V and 7 bases from J, the gap between germline ends came to 12 bases. Written as DNA, the CDR3 is TGTGCCAGCAGCCCAGGACGGAATAATGAGCAGTTCTTC. Protein sequence: CASSPGRNNEQFF.

The V and J genes are TRBV30 and TRBJ2-6; no firm D call. The CDR3 is 14 amino acids. The germline V gene encodes CDR1 GTSNPN and CDR2 SVGIG (reference sequence). The germline V and J ends were trimmed by 5 bases and 4 bases, with 12 bases remaining between them. In nucleotides, the CDR3 is TGTGCCTGGGAAACAGTGACCGGGGCCAACGTCCTGACTTTC. Its translation is CAWETVTGANVLTF.

The chain couples TRBV5-1 to TRBJ2-3; TRBD2 agrees at 16 bases. The CDR3 runs 21 residues. V was clipped by 4 bases and J by 2 bases; unmatched bases: 16. CDR1 and CDR2 (germline): SGHRS, YFSETQ. The CDR3 bases are TGCGCCAGCAGCCCCTTCCCGGGACTAGCGGGAGGGGGAAAATCCACAGATACGCAGTATTTT. Translated: CASSPFPGLAGGGKSTDTQYF.

A few counts support this clonotype. J is TRBJ2-5 and V is TRBV28; TRBD2 agrees at 7 bases. CDR1 MDHEN and CDR2 SYDVKM come from the germline V gene. The CDR3 consists of 15 residues. With V trimmed by 3 bases and J by 6 bases, 10 bases remained unmatched. The CDR3 sequence is CASSLGGPVRKTQYF. CDR3 DNA sequence: TGTGCCAGCAGTTTGGGAGGGCCAGTGAGGAAGACCCAGTACTTC.

This clonotype was counted only a few times. CDR3 protein: CASSQLRQSTDTQYF. The CDR3 nucleotides are TGTGCCAGCAGCCAACTTCGACAGAGCACAGATACGCAGTATTTT. This sequence joins TRBV7-9 and TRBJ2-3, with D possibly being TRBD1 (5 bases). V was trimmed by 5 bases and J by 0 bases, leaving 12 bases between them. The V gene's germline CDR1 is SEHNR and CDR2 FQNEAQ (reference sequence). The CDR3 is 15 residues long.

This clonotype has a count of ten or more. The chain couples TRBV20-1 to TRBJ1-2; D is ambiguous. CDR1 is DFQATT, CDR2 SNEGSKA, per germline (reference sequence). V was shortened by 0 bases and J by 3 bases, with 20 bases between the two germline ends. The CDR3 consists of 17 residues. The CDR3 is CSARDNFGSRRYYGYTF. CDR3 sequence (DNA): TGCAGTGCTAGAGATAATTTCGGGTCCAGGCGCTACTATGGCTACACCTTC.

The gene calls are TRBV6-1 and TRBJ1-1; TRBD1 agrees at 8 bases. Germline values: CDR1 MNHNS, CDR2 SASEGT. V lost 7 bases, J lost 4 bases, and 14 bases stayed unmatched. The CDR3 loop spans 16 amino acids. The CDR3 nucleotides read TGTGCCAGCAACGACCCCGGGCAGGGGGCGGGCACTGAAGCTTTCTTT. This sequence encodes CASNDPGQGAGTEAFF.

This clonotype was detected ten times or more. This rearrangement joins TRBV29-1 to TRBJ2-7, with 8 bases fitting TRBD1. The CDR3 is made up of 13 amino acids. V gave up 6 bases and J gave up 5 bases; unmatched junction bases: 9. The germline V gene has CDR1 SQVTM and CDR2 ANQGSEA. The CDR3 protein is CSVATQGADEQYF. The CDR3 DNA is TGCAGCGTGGCGACCCAGGGGGCGGACGAGCAGTACTTC.

For the CDR3, the DNA is TGTGCCAGCAGCCAGGCCTCTCAGGGGCCGGGGGGAAACACCATATATTTT. Translation: CASSQASQGPGGNTIYF. This chain uses TRBV11-2 with TRBJ1-3, with D maybe TRBD1 (6 bases). This CDR3 comprises 17 residues. Trimming pared 5 bases from V and 4 bases from J, leaving 21 bases between. In germline, CDR1 is SGHAT, CDR2 FQNNGV.

This chain connects TRBV7-2 to TRBJ1-4; D may be TRBD1 (5 bases). Germline loops: CDR1 SGHTA, CDR2 FQGNSA. The CDR3 loop spans 14 amino acids. V lost 5 bases, J lost 5 bases, and 12 bases lay in between. The CDR3 DNA sequence: TGTGCCAGCAGCGTTGGCGGGGGGAATGAAAAACTGTTTTTT. The encoded protein is CASSVGGGNEKLFF.

This clonotype was observed at least ten times. This chain's CDR3 is CASSLRTGGVTEAFF. In DNA, the CDR3 is TGTGCCAGCAGTTTGAGGACAGGGGGCGTCACTGAAGCTTTCTTT. The gene calls are TRBV28 and TRBJ1-1; the match to TRBD1 covers 11 bases. The CDR3 has 15 amino acids. Germline V CDR1 and CDR2: MDHEN, SYDVKM. Trimming at V came to 3 bases and at J to 4 bases, leaving 4 bases not matched to a gene.

This clonotype was recorded many times. The V call is TRBV20-1, the J call TRBJ2-5, with 10 bases identical to TRBD2. V gave up 5 bases and J gave up 7 bases; unmatched junction bases: 4. The CDR3 runs 12 residues. Germline values: CDR1 DFQATT, CDR2 SNEGSKA (reference sequence). The CDR3 protein is CSASSGSGTQYF. CDR3 bases: TGCAGTGCTTCTAGCGGGAGTGGGACCCAGTACTTC.

This clonotype was observed at least ten times. J is TRBJ2-1 and V is TRBV20-1, with TRBD2 matching over 9 bases. The CDR3 sequence is 18 residues long. Germline CDR1 DFQATT, CDR2 SNEGSKA (reference sequence). Trimming cost V 6 bases and J 3 bases; bases outside gene matches: 18. CDR3 amino acids: CSASTTSGGPSGYNEQFF. The CDR3 bases are TGCAGTGCAAGCACGACTAGCGGAGGGCCGTCGGGCTACAATGAGCAGTTCTTC.

Comment on this clonotype: The CDR3 does not close with the conserved phenylalanine or tryptophan, likely indicating a read error. The chain joins TRBV2 to TRBJ2-6; tentatively, D is TRBD2 (6 bases). CDR1 and CDR2 from the germline V gene are SNHLY and FYNNEI. This CDR3 region has 15 residues. V was cut by 7 bases and J by 0 bases, with 10 bases left in between. The CDR3 loop reads CASMEGSSGANVLTS. The CDR3 DNA is TGTGCCAGCATGGAGGGGAGCTCTGGGGCCAACGTCCTGACTTCC.

The chain uses TRBV7-3 and TRBJ2-3; the match to TRBD2 covers 11 bases. The CDR3 is 16 amino acids. Germline trimming cut 2 bases from V and 2 bases from J; bases unmatched to any gene: 3. Germline assignment: CDR1 SGHTA and CDR2 FQGTGA. Here the CDR3 DNA reads TGTGCCAGCAGCTTATTTAGCGGGGGGGACACAGATACGCAGTATTTT. Encoded protein: CASSLFSGGDTDTQYF.

Here the CDR3 reads CASSVDREEGEQYF. CDR3 coding DNA: TGTGCCAGCAGTGTGGACAGGGAGGAAGGCGAGCAGTACTTC. The chain is built from TRBV2 and TRBJ2-7; 8 bases match TRBD1. This CDR3 has 14 residues. The J segment lost 6 bases and the V segment lost 4 bases, leaving 8 bases of the junction unmatched. CDR1 and CDR2 (germline): SNHLY, FYNNEI.

This clonotype occurred many times. V usage is TRBV3-1 and J usage is TRBJ2-5; D is possibly TRBD1 or TRBD2 (5 bases each). The CDR3 has 14 residues. CDR1 and CDR2 (germline): LGHDT, YNNKEL (reference sequence). Deletions cut 4 bases from V and 5 bases from J, with 14 bases between. In DNA form, the CDR3 reads TGTGCCAGCAGCCCCAGGACACCGGGGGAGACCCAGTACTTC. Its protein product is CASSPRTPGETQYF.

In DNA form, the CDR3 reads TGTGCCATCAGTGTGGGGACTAGCGTCGGGGCAGAGACCCAGTACTTC. It yields the protein CAISVGTSVGAETQYF. V gene TRBV10-3 combines with J gene TRBJ2-5; 10 bases match TRBD2. The CDR3 length is 16 residues. The germline V gene encodes CDR1 ENHRY and CDR2 SYGVKD. Unmatched junction bases numbered 9, after V lost 4 bases and J lost 4 bases.

J is TRBJ2-4 and V is TRBV4-1; D uncertain. Trimming pared 4 bases from V and 8 bases from J, leaving 12 bases between. The V gene's germline CDR1 is MGHRA and CDR2 YSYEKL. The CDR3 totals 13 residues. As DNA, the CDR3 is TGCGCCAGCAGCCTCCTATCGGCGGACATTCAGTACTTC. Protein sequence: CASSLLSADIQYF.

This clonotype occurred a few times. This clone may be a read error of a much larger clone one base away. CDR3 sequence: CASSLGHSYNEQYF. The CDR3 DNA sequence: TGTGCCAGCAGCTTAGGACACTCCTACAATGAGCAGTACTTC. The chain recombines TRBV11-3 with TRBJ2-1; D is ambiguous. The last part of the DNA fits TRBJ2-7 better; the J call may be wrong. The CDR3 length is 14 residues. Germline loops: CDR1 SGHNT, CDR2 YENEEA.

This clonotype was detected many times. The chain couples TRBV7-9 to TRBJ1-2, with D tentatively TRBD1 (5 bases). From germline, CDR1 is SEHNR and CDR2 FQNEAQ (reference sequence). Between the trimmed V and J ends, which lost 2 bases and 0 bases, there was a span of 10 bases. The CDR3 sequence is 15 residues long. Here the CDR3 DNA reads TGTGCCAGCAGCTTAATGGGGGAAGCTAACTATGGCTACACCTTC. Translating it yields CASSLMGEANYGYTF.

In this sample, this clonotype turned up many times. This chain links TRBV7-2 with TRBJ1-2; the match to TRBD1 covers 9 bases. Trimming cost V 1 base and J 8 bases; bases outside gene matches: 5. Germline CDR1 reads SGHTA; CDR2 reads FQGNSA. The CDR3 extends over 14 amino acids. The CDR3 loop reads CASSLVQGAIGYTF. Written as DNA, the CDR3 is TGTGCCAGCAGCTTAGTACAGGGGGCGATAGGCTACACCTTC.

The sample holds a few counts of this clonotype. One junction end disagrees with the germline gene, perhaps due to a read error. The V gene is TRBV20-1, the J gene TRBJ2-4; D unclear. Per germline, CDR1 DFQATT and CDR2 SNEGSKA (reference sequence). The CDR3 contains 15 residues. CDR3 loop: CSARDQVRTSNIQYF. DNA of the CDR3: TGCAGTGCCAGAGATCAGGTCCGGACGAGCAACATTCAGTACTTC.

This clonotype was detected only a few times. One end of the junction does not line up with germline, which may come from a read error. The chain joins TRBV29-1 to TRBJ1-6; D call uncertain. This CDR3 comprises 14 residues. The germline V gene has CDR1 SQVTM and CDR2 ANQGSEA. CDR3 DNA: TGCAGCGTTGGCGCGGATAGCTGGGATTCACCCCCCCACTTT. Its protein product is CSVGADSWDSPPHF.

The gene calls are TRBV19 and TRBJ1-1; D may be TRBD1 (5 bases). Germline CDR1 is LNHDA and CDR2 is SQIVND (reference sequence). The CDR3 has 17 residues. V lost 3 bases and J lost 0, with 17 bases in between. Here the CDR3 DNA reads TGTGCCAGTAGTATGGGGCAGATGGGTTTCATGAACACTGAAGCTTTCTTT. Its translation: CASSMGQMGFMNTEAFF.

The table lists this clonotype with a few counts. This chain links TRBV27 with TRBJ2-7; D may match TRBD1 or TRBD2 (5 bases each). The CDR3 spans 14 residues. The germline V and J ends were trimmed by 2 bases and 3 bases, with 11 bases remaining between them. CDR1 MNHEY and CDR2 SMNVEV come from the germline V gene (reference sequence). CDR3 nucleotide sequence: TGTGCCAGCAGTTTAGAGTGGGGGAACTACGAGCAGTACTTC. This gives the protein CASSLEWGNYEQYF.